This paragraph covers one TCR beta chain sequence. Its antigen is unidentified. These data belong to a study of T cell repertoires in cytomegalovirus infection. The CDR3 is made up of 15 amino acids. The germline V gene encodes CDR1 DFQATT and CDR2 SNEGSKA (reference sequence). Losses at the gene ends were 3 bases for V and 5 bases for J; bases not matched to a gene: 10. TCRdb recomputed calls from the reads with MiXCR, one row per CDR3 protein. The sample lists 640,000 or so distinct CDR3 sequences; about 30% were seen once. The TCR comes from a human donor in good health (CMV status not recorded). Some clones in this sample may be carry-over from other donors' samples. This specimen was cultured PBMCs, taken from culture after CMV antigen stimulation. The chain has TRBV20-1 and TRBJ2-1; 7 positions match TRBD2. The CDR3 region is CSASLGGSMNNEQFF. The CDR3 bases are TGCAGTGCTAGTCTGGGCGGGAGCATGAACAATGAGCAGTTCTTC.